This T cell receptor beta chain derives from a study of cytomegalovirus exposure and HLA in healthy donors. This clone has only a few counts. Germline-derived CDR1 and CDR2 are SGHRS and YFSETQ. The CDR3 totals 15 residues. The germline V and J ends were trimmed by 2 bases and 9 bases, with 21 bases remaining between them. Vbeta (60) and Jbeta (13) primers were used in the PCR. Assay: immunoSEQ multiplex PCR; the TCRdb copy retains only in-frame clones and omits some. The sample has about 150,000 clones, about four fifths seen once. The sample was PBMCs. This clonotype was obtained from a man between 50 and 59 years old in good health and CMV-seropositive. V is TRBV5-1 and J is TRBJ2-7; maybe TRBD1 (7 bases). CDR3 in DNA: TGCGCCAGCAGCTTTCCTGCAGGGGGGCCTAAGGGGCAGTACTTC. Residues: CASSFPAGGPKGQYF.